This T cell receptor beta chain was sequenced for a study of T-cell memory formation after mild COVID-19. General study results and limits: Cross-reactive memory seemingly joined, as some responding clones were found in pre-infection memory. Whereas later expanders leaned CD4+, clones contracting day 15 to 85 showed a balanced CD4/CD8 makeup.

TCRdb re-derived calls from the 5' RACE reads in MiXCR, one entry per CDR3 protein. The sample has approximately 350,000 distinct CDR3 sequences, 25% to 30% seen once. Notes on this clonotype: The antigen is unknown.

Germline V gene data show CDR1 as SGHTA and CDR2 as FQGNSA. This CDR3 has 12 amino acids. Deletions cut 5 bases from V and 8 bases from J, with 9 bases between. The V call is TRBV7-2, the J call TRBJ2-2; D is ambiguous. Sample: PBMCs or a T cell subset sorted from them (not recorded which). This clonotype was sampled from an adult woman who had mild COVID-19 (a few samples of this study predate the infection). Cell type and time point are not known. The CDR3 reads CASSLFPGELFF. For the CDR3, the DNA is TGTGCCAGCAGCCTCTTTCCGGGGGAGCTGTTTTTT.